These 24 T cell receptor beta chains were sequenced from one sample in a study of T cell responses to AZD1222 COVID-19 vaccine. Measured with immunoSEQ multiplex PCR; TCRdb has only the in-frame clones, and not every one. The data contain roughly 140,000 clones, 90% of them singletons. The input for sequencing was peripheral blood, taken on day 0 of AZD1222 vaccination. These receptors came from an adult in good health.

The gene calls are TRBV10-3 and TRBJ2-2; 8 bases agree with TRBD1. The CDR3 length is 14 residues. Germline assignment: CDR1 ENHRY and CDR2 SYGVKD. Trimming removed 7 bases from V and 2 bases from J; junction bases left unmatched: 3. CDR3 amino acids: CAITGQGNTGELFF. DNA of the CDR3: TGTGCCATCACCGGACAGGGTAACACCGGGGAGCTGTTTTTT.

The rearrangement joins TRBV12-3 or TRBV12-4 to TRBJ2-1; 9 nucleotides agree with TRBD1. V lost 6 bases to trimming and J lost 7 bases; unmatched junction nucleotides: 4. This CDR3 comprises 13 residues. The CDR3 spells CASSLDRGNEQFF. The CDR3 region has the DNA TGTGCCAGCAGCCTAGACAGGGGGAATGAGCAGTTCTTC.

The chain is built from TRBV30 and TRBJ2-7, with D uncertain. V lost 2 bases and J 4 bases, leaving 12 bases between the germline ends. CDR3 size: 13 residues. CDR1 is GTSNPN, CDR2 SVGIG, per germline (reference sequence). Here the CDR3 reads CAWSLGMSYEQYF. CDR3 sequence (DNA): TGTGCCTGGAGTTTAGGGATGTCTTACGAGCAGTACTTC.

V usage is TRBV19 and J usage is TRBJ2-4; D is ambiguous. The V gene's germline CDR1 is LNHDA and CDR2 SQIVND (reference sequence). The V gene lost 9 bases and the J gene lost 0 bases, with 15 bases spanning the gap. The CDR3 has 15 residues. The CDR3 spells CARKVGFLAKNIQYF. As DNA, the CDR3 is TGTGCCAGGAAAGTGGGGTTCTTAGCCAAAAACATTCAGTACTTC.

The rearrangement joins TRBV6-5 to TRBJ1-5; 9 nucleotides match TRBD1. Germline trimming cut 5 bases from V and 4 bases from J; bases unmatched to any gene: 6. CDR1 is MNHEY, CDR2 SVGAGI, per germline. The CDR3 sequence is 15 residues long. Here the CDR3 DNA reads TGTGCCAGCAGTACCCCGGGGACAGGGAATCAGCCCCAGCATTTT. The encoded protein is CASSTPGTGNQPQHF.

The chain couples TRBV27 to TRBJ2-7, with 8 bases fitting TRBD1. Per germline, CDR1 MNHEY and CDR2 SMNVEV (reference sequence). Losses at the gene ends were 7 bases for V and 5 bases for J; bases not matched to a gene: 4. The CDR3 covers 12 residues. DNA for the CDR3: TGTGCCAGCAAAACGACAGGGGACGAGCAGTACTTC. Its protein product is CASKTTGDEQYF.

This clone was recorded only once. The chain joins TRBV27 to TRBJ2-7; the match to TRBD2 covers 11 bases. Germline lookup yields CDR1 MNHEY and CDR2 SMNVEV (reference sequence). V was pared by 7 bases and J by 6 bases, with 8 bases of the junction left unmatched. The CDR3 is 14 amino acids. The CDR3 region is CASKSTSGVSEQYF. For the CDR3, the DNA is TGTGCCAGCAAATCGACTAGCGGGGTTTCCGAGCAGTACTTC.

The rearrangement links TRBV6-5 to TRBJ1-5, with TRBD1 identical over 7 bases. CDR3 length: 14 residues. CDR1 and CDR2 (germline): MNHEY, SVGAGI. The V gene end was trimmed by 6 bases and the J gene end by 4 bases; junction bases not matched to a gene: 6. The CDR3 DNA is TGTGCCAGCAGACCGGGACAGTATAATCAGCCCCAGCATTTT. As protein: CASRPGQYNQPQHF.

This chain connects TRBV3-1 (or the pseudogene TRBV3-2) to TRBJ2-1; the match to TRBD2 covers 11 bases. Germline lookup yields CDR1 LGHDT and CDR2 YNNKEL (reference sequence). This CDR3 region has 15 residues. V lost 10 bases and J lost 0; bases outside the gene matches: 5. CDR3: CATRGTSGSYNEQFF. For the CDR3, the DNA is TGTGCCACCCGAGGGACTAGCGGCTCCTACAATGAGCAGTTCTTC.

The J gene is TRBJ2-2, the V gene TRBV7-3; D assignment may be TRBD1 or TRBD2 (6 bases each). The germline V gene has CDR1 SGHTA and CDR2 FQGTGA. CDR3 length: 18 amino acids. With 5 bases removed from V and 6 bases from J, the gap between germline ends came to 25 bases. The CDR3 region is CASSDKATPGGRAGELFF. CDR3 in DNA: TGTGCCAGCAGCGATAAAGCAACCCCCGGGGGCCGGGCCGGGGAGCTGTTTTTT.

The J gene is TRBJ2-1, the V gene TRBV20-1; D ambiguous. The length of the CDR3 is 11 residues. Germline V gene lookup returns CDR1 DFQATT and CDR2 SNEGSKA (reference sequence). In DNA, the CDR3 is TGCAGAGTTGCGGTGACCGATGAGCAGTTCTTC. Its protein product is CRVAVTDEQFF.

The chain has TRBV27 and TRBJ1-1; D is undetermined. The CDR3 length is 15 residues. V was shortened by 7 bases and J by 5 bases, with 20 bases between the two germline ends. The germline V gene has CDR1 MNHEY and CDR2 SMNVEV (reference sequence). CDR3 amino acids: CASNPRLGLRTEAFF. The CDR3 DNA is TGTGCCAGCAACCCCAGGTTGGGGTTGAGGACTGAAGCTTTCTTT.

The chain joins TRBV6-6 to TRBJ1-1, with D maybe TRBD1 (6 bases). The CDR3 has 13 residues. Germline V CDR1 and CDR2: MNHNY, SVGAGI (reference sequence). V was pared by 11 bases and J by 5 bases, with 18 bases between. The CDR3, as DNA: TGTGCCGCCTCGGGGGGCGGCCTGACTGAAGCTTTCTTT. It specifies CAASGGGLTEAFF.

The rearrangement links TRBV7-3 to TRBJ1-1; D is ambiguous. CDR1 SGHTA and CDR2 FQGTGA come from the germline V gene. This CDR3 comprises 13 residues. Between the trimmed V and J ends, which lost 1 base and 7 bases, there was a span of 10 bases. The CDR3 DNA sequence: TGTGCCAGCAGCTTAAAGCGGGGTTTTGAAGCTTTCTTT. Its translation is CASSLKRGFEAFF.

This clone was observed a single time. The CDR3 spells CATYRGNTEAFF. CDR3 DNA: TGTGCCACTTACCGGGGAAACACTGAAGCTTTCTTT. The chain recombines TRBV19 with TRBJ1-1; D remains ambiguous. Per germline, CDR1 LNHDA and CDR2 SQIVND (reference sequence). The germline V and J ends were trimmed by 10 bases and 2 bases, with 11 bases remaining between them. The CDR3 runs to 12 residues.

The chain couples TRBV21-1 to TRBJ2-3; the table's TRBD2 call for D was not verified on the DNA. TRBV21-1 is designated a pseudogene. There are 16 residues in the CDR3. In nucleotides, the CDR3 is TGTGCCAGCAGAGAAAGGCGGCTCCCAGGCACAGATACGCAGTATTTT. Its protein product is CASRERRLPGTDTQYF.

As for this clone: At one of its ends the junction is not consistent with the germline gene, which may arise from a read error. V usage is TRBV6-5 and J usage is TRBJ1-6, with D perhaps matching TRBD1 (6 bases). The CDR3 length is 14 residues. CDR1 is MNHEY and CDR2 is SVGAGI in the germline V gene. CDR3 bases: TGTGCCACCAGTCGGGCAGGGGTAAATTCACCCCTCCACTTT. Translated, it gives CATSRAGVNSPLHF.

The chain links TRBV28 to TRBJ1-1; D not certain. The CDR3 contains 15 residues. Trimming cost V 5 bases and J 5 bases, with 18 bases left between them. Germline values: CDR1 MDHEN, CDR2 SYDVKM. The CDR3 loop reads CASSPTLGSGTEAFF. As DNA, the CDR3 is TGTGCCAGCAGTCCAACATTGGGGTCGGGGACTGAAGCTTTCTTT.

V and J are TRBV28 and TRBJ1-1; possible D gene TRBD1, 5 bases. The V end was cut by 3 bases, the J end by 0 bases, with 8 bases between. Germline CDR1 and CDR2: MDHEN and SYDVKM. The CDR3 runs 14 residues. In DNA, the CDR3 is TGTGCCAGCAGTTTTGGGACTTTGAACACTGAAGCTTTCTTT. Amino acid sequence: CASSFGTLNTEAFF.

This clone has only a few counts. The junction does not match germline at one end; this may be a read error. The V gene is TRBV25-1, the J gene TRBJ1-5; D unclear. CDR1 is MGHDK, CDR2 SYGVNS, per germline. The CDR3 loop spans 14 amino acids. The CDR3 loop reads CASCDEFSNQPQHF. In DNA, the CDR3 is TGTGCCAGCTGTGACGAGTTTAGCAATCAGCCCCAGCATTTT.

V and J are TRBV4-3 and TRBJ2-1; 9 bases are shared with TRBD1. From germline, CDR1 is LGHNA and CDR2 YSLEER. V was pared by 5 bases and J by 4 bases, with 3 bases of the junction left unmatched. CDR3 length equals 14 residues. CDR3 nucleotides: TGCGCCAGCAGCACAGGGGGCGGATACAATGAGCAGTTCTTC. Its protein product is CASSTGGGYNEQFF.

The chain recombines TRBV7-3 with TRBJ2-5, with D perhaps matching TRBD1 or TRBD2 (5 bases each). Germline V gene lookup returns CDR1 SGHTA and CDR2 FQGTGA. The CDR3 spans 15 residues. V was clipped by 1 base and J by 7 bases, with 16 bases between them. CDR3 coding DNA: TGTGCCAGCAGCTTAAAACCCGGGACGGCGGGGACCCAGTACTTC. This codes for CASSLKPGTAGTQYF.

The CDR3 spells CASSAGGVGELFF. As DNA, the CDR3 is TGTGCCAGCAGCGCCGGAGGGGTCGGGGAGCTGTTTTTT. The chain combines TRBV9 with TRBJ2-2, with D tentatively TRBD2 (6 bases). Trimming removed 3 bases from V and 7 bases from J, with 10 bases in between. CDR1 and CDR2 (germline): SGDLS, YYNGEE. The CDR3 sequence is 13 residues long.

The V call is TRBV25-1, the J call TRBJ1-2; TRBD1 might be the D (5 bases). Germline CDR1 is MGHDK and CDR2 is SYGVNS. The V end lost 0 bases, the J end lost 7 bases, and 15 bases lay between the germline ends. This CDR3 comprises 15 residues. For the CDR3, the DNA is TGTGCCAGCAGTGAATATAACGGGGGGAACACTGGCTACACCTTC. This translates into CASSEYNGGNTGYTF.